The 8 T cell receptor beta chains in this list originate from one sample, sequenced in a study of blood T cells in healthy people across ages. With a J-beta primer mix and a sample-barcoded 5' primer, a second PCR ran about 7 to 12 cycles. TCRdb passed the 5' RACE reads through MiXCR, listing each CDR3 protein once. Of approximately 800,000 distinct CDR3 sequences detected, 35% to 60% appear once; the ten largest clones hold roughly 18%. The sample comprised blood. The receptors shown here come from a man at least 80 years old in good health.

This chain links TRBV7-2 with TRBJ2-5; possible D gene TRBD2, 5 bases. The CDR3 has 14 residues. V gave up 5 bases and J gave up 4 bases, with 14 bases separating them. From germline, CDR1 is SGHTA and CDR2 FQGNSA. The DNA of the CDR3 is TGTGCCAGCAGCCCGAGGGTGGCGGGAGAGACCCAGTACTTC. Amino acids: CASSPRVAGETQYF.

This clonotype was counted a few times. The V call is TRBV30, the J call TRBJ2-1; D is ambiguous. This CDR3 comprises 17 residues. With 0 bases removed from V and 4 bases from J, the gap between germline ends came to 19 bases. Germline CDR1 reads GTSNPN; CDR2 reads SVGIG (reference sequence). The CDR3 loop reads CAWSVRTRTTYYNEQFF. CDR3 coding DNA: TGTGCCTGGAGTGTCCGAACGAGGACGACTTATTACAATGAGCAGTTCTTC.

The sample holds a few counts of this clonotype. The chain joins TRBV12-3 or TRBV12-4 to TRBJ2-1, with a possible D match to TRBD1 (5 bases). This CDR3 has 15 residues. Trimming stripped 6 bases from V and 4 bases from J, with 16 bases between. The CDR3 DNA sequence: TGTGCCAGCAGCCCTGGGGTTCAGGGATACAATGAGCAGTTCTTC. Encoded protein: CASSPGVQGYNEQFF.

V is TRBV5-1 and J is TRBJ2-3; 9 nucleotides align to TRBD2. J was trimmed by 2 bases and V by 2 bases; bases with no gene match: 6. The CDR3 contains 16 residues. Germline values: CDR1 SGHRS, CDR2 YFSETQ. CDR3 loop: CASSLGGGAVTDTQYF. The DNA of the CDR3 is TGCGCCAGCAGCTTAGGCGGGGGGGCTGTCACAGATACGCAGTATTTT.

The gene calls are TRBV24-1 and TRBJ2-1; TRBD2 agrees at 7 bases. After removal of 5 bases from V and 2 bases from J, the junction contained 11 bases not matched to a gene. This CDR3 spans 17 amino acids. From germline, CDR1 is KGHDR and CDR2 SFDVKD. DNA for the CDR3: TGTGCCACCAGTGGGCCAGGGAGGGTAGGGACCTACAATGAGCAGTTCTTC. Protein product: CATSGPGRVGTYNEQFF.

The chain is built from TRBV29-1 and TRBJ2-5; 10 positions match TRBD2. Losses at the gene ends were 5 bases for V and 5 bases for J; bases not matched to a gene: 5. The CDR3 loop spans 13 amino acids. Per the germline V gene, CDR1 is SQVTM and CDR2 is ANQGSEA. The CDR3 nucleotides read TGCAGCGTTCCTAGCGGGAGTCGGGAGACCCAGTACTTC. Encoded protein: CSVPSGSRETQYF.

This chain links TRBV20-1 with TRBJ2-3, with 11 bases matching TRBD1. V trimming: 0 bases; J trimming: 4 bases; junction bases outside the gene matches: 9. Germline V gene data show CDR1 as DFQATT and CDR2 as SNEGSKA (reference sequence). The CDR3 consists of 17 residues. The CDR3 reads CSARDLGQGARSDTQYF. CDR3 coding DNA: TGCAGTGCTAGAGATCTCGGACAGGGGGCGCGGTCAGATACGCAGTATTTT.

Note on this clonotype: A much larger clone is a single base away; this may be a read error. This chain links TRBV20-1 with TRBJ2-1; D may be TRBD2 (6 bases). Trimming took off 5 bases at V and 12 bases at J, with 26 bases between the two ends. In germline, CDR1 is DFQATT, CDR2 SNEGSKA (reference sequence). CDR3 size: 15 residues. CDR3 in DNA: TGCAGTGCTCCTCGGGGTATAGCGGCCTTGAAAAGGCAGTTCTTC. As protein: CSAPRGIAALKRQFF.